These 6 T cell receptor beta chains came from one sample sequenced in a study of read filtering for tumor transcriptome and immune sequencing. The library was built from roughly 400 ng RNA with molecular barcoded adaptors for alpha/delta and beta/gamma chains. TCRdb recomputed calls from the reads with MiXCR, one row per CDR3 protein. Among about 41,000 distinct CDR3 sequences, 13% were seen once, and the ten largest hold 30%. Sequencing was performed on a population of CD138-negative cells sorted from bone marrow. The receptors come from a donor aged 40 or older with multiple myeloma.

The table lists this clonotype with many counts. This chain joins TRBV5-1 and TRBJ2-7; weak D call: TRBD2 (6 bases). Germline CDR1 and CDR2: SGHRS and YFSETQ. The CDR3 runs to 13 residues. V was clipped by 7 bases and J by 3 bases, with 14 bases between them. CDR3 bases: TGCGCCAGCGCCTCACGGGGGAACTACGAGCAGTACTTC. Its translation is CASASRGNYEQYF.

Comment on this clonotype: A much larger clone differs by one base, so this may be a read error. The genes are TRBV7-2 and TRBJ2-7; the match to TRBD1 covers 8 bases. With 4 bases clipped from V and 2 bases from J, the junction kept 7 bases outside the gene matches. Looked up from germline, CDR1 is SGHTA and CDR2 is FQGNSA. The CDR3 has 15 amino acids. The CDR3 is CASSSWGTGAYEQYF. The CDR3 bases are TGTGCCAGCAGCTCATGGGGGACAGGAGCCTACGAGCAGTACTTC.

This clonotype has ten or more counts. This chain links TRBV6-2 or TRBV6-3 with TRBJ2-2, with D perhaps assigned TRBD1 or TRBD2 (6 bases each). The CDR3 sequence is 15 residues long. The germline V and J ends were trimmed by 2 bases and 4 bases, with 11 bases remaining between them. Germline CDR1 and CDR2: MNHEY and SVGEGT. This chain's CDR3 is CASSYLGGRTGELFF. The CDR3, as DNA: TGTGCCAGCAGTTACCTCGGGGGCCGCACCGGGGAGCTGTTTTTT.

This clonotype showed up many times. The V gene is TRBV7-8, the J gene TRBJ2-3; D remains unclear. V gave up 0 bases and J gave up 3 bases, with 7 bases separating them. Germline CDR1 SGHVS, CDR2 FQNEAQ. There are 14 residues in the CDR3. In nucleotides, the CDR3 is TGTGCCAGCAGCTTAGCTGAGGCGACAGATACGCAGTATTTT. Translated, it gives CASSLAEATDTQYF.

In its sample, this clonotype was seen a few times. Just one base apart from a much larger clone, this may be a read error. V is TRBV11-1 and J is TRBJ2-2; no reliable D call. V was trimmed by 6 bases and J by 7 bases, leaving 12 bases between them. Germline V gene sequence: CDR1 SGHAT, CDR2 FQDESV (reference sequence). The length of the CDR3 is 13 residues. The CDR3 DNA reads TGTGCCAGCAGTCCCTCCATTGGCGGGGAGCTGTTTTTT. Translating it yields CASSPSIGGELFF.

This clonotype was found many times. The gene calls are TRBV7-2 and TRBJ1-5; D not certain. Germline V CDR1 and CDR2: SGHTA, FQGNSA. The length of the CDR3 is 13 residues. V was cut by 1 base and J by 6 bases, with 7 bases left in between. CDR3 DNA sequence: TGTGCCAGCAGCTTAGATGGGGTTCAGCCCCAGCATTTT. Its protein is CASSLDGVQPQHF. Full variable domain (outside the CDR3, taken from reference TRBV7-2 and TRBJ1-5): GAGVSQSPSNKVTEKGKDVELRCDPISGHTALYWYRQSLGQGLEFLIYFQGNSAPDKSGLPSDRFSAERTGGSVSTLTIQRTQQEDSAVYLCASSLDGVQPQHFGDGTRLSIL.